The T cell receptor beta chain described here comes from a study of CD8+ T cells in alopecia areata. Germline V gene lookup returns CDR1 SGHAT and CDR2 FQDESV (reference sequence). Trimming took 5 bases from V and 4 from J, leaving 5 bases between them. The CDR3 spans 11 residues. Isolation of CD4+ and CD8+ T cells from PBMCs was achieved by sorting. Investigators isolated RNA and reverse transcribed it into cDNA to act as the sequencing template. Assay used: immunoSEQ multiplex PCR; TCRdb lists only in-frame clones, some missing. This sample carries about 140,000 clones, 45% to 60% of them seen once, and the ten largest clones take 4.5% to 5%.

This sequence joins TRBV11-1 and TRBJ1-2, with no clear D. This clonotype was sampled from a human donor in good health. The sequencing sample was made of CD4+ T cells sorted from blood. In DNA form, the CDR3 reads TGTGCCAGCAGCCGTGGCTATGGCTACACCTTC. It translates to CASSRGYGYTF.